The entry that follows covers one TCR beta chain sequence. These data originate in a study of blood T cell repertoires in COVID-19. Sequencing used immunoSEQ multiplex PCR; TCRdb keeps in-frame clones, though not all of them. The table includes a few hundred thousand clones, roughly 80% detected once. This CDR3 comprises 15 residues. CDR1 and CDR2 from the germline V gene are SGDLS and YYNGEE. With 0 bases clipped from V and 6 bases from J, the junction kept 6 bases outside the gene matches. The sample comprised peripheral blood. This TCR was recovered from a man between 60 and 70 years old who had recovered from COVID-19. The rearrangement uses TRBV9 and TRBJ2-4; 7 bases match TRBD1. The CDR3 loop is CASSVGQGVLNIQYF. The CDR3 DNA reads TGTGCCAGCAGCGTAGGACAGGGAGTATTAAACATTCAGTACTTC. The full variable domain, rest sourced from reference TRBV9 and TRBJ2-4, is DSGVTQTPKHLITATGQRVTLRCSPRSGDLSVYWYQQSLDQGLQFLIQYYNGEERAKGNILERFSAQQFPDLHSELNLSSLELGDSALYFCASSVGQGVLNIQYFGAGTRLSVL.